This TCR beta chain was recovered during a study of PD-1 blockade in classical Hodgkin lymphoma. There was relapse after autologous stem cell transplantation in every patient, and there was variation in brentuximab vedotin exposure. Germline V gene data show CDR1 as GTSNPN and CDR2 as SVGIG (reference sequence). The CDR3 is 18 amino acids. V was pared by 0 bases and J by 4 bases, with 14 bases of the junction left unmatched. The table came from immunoSEQ multiplex PCR; TCRdb's copy has only in-frame clones and leaves some out. The sample lists just over 60,000 clones; around 89% were seen once. The chain is built from TRBV30 and TRBJ1-3; 8 bases are shared with TRBD1. This specimen was peripheral blood mononuclear cells (PBMCs), taken at baseline. This TCR derives from a human donor with classical Hodgkin lymphoma. The CDR3 bases are TGTGCCTGGAGTGTAAGTTGGGGGACAGGAACGTCCGGAAACACCATATATTTT. Translating gives CAWSVSWGTGTSGNTIYF. Complete variable domain (other parts from reference TRBV30 and TRBJ1-3): SQTIHQWPATLVQPVGSPLSLECTVEGTSNPNLYWYRQAAGRGLQLLFYSVGIGQISSEVPQNLSASRPQDRQFILSSKKLLLSDSGFYLCAWSVSWGTGTSGNTIYFGEGSWLTVV.